This T cell receptor beta chain was observed in a study of shared clonotypes between healthy human individuals. General study findings and limits: With few donors, the genetic and exposure-history diversity represented was limited. Relative to their counterparts shared across all four donors, non-shared clonotypes exhibited diminished generation probabilities.

In regard to this clone: Its antigen is still unknown.

V was clipped by 7 bases and J by 0 bases, with 10 bases between them. The CDR3 totals 15 residues. Germline V gene lookup returns CDR1 MNHNY and CDR2 SVGAGI (reference sequence). This was a deep-level run. Authors' methods: Sequence data from immunoSEQ were junction-only and lacked quality scores; consequently, filtering differed. Method: immunoSEQ multiplex PCR; TCRdb's copy keeps in-frame clones and lacks some. V and J calls and clone size follow that table, whereas D and trimming were derived from the DNA. The sample holds 650,000 to 800,000 clones; over 55% are singletons and the top ten take 1.8%.

The sequenced sample was memory CD4+ T cells sorted from blood. Indicated subset: CD45RA-negative fraction. The sequence was collected from a young woman in good health. The chain recombines TRBV6-6 with TRBJ2-6; D uncertain. The CDR3 spells CASTNVGSGANVLTF. In DNA form, the CDR3 reads TGTGCCAGCACTAACGTCGGCTCTGGGGCCAACGTCCTGACTTTC.